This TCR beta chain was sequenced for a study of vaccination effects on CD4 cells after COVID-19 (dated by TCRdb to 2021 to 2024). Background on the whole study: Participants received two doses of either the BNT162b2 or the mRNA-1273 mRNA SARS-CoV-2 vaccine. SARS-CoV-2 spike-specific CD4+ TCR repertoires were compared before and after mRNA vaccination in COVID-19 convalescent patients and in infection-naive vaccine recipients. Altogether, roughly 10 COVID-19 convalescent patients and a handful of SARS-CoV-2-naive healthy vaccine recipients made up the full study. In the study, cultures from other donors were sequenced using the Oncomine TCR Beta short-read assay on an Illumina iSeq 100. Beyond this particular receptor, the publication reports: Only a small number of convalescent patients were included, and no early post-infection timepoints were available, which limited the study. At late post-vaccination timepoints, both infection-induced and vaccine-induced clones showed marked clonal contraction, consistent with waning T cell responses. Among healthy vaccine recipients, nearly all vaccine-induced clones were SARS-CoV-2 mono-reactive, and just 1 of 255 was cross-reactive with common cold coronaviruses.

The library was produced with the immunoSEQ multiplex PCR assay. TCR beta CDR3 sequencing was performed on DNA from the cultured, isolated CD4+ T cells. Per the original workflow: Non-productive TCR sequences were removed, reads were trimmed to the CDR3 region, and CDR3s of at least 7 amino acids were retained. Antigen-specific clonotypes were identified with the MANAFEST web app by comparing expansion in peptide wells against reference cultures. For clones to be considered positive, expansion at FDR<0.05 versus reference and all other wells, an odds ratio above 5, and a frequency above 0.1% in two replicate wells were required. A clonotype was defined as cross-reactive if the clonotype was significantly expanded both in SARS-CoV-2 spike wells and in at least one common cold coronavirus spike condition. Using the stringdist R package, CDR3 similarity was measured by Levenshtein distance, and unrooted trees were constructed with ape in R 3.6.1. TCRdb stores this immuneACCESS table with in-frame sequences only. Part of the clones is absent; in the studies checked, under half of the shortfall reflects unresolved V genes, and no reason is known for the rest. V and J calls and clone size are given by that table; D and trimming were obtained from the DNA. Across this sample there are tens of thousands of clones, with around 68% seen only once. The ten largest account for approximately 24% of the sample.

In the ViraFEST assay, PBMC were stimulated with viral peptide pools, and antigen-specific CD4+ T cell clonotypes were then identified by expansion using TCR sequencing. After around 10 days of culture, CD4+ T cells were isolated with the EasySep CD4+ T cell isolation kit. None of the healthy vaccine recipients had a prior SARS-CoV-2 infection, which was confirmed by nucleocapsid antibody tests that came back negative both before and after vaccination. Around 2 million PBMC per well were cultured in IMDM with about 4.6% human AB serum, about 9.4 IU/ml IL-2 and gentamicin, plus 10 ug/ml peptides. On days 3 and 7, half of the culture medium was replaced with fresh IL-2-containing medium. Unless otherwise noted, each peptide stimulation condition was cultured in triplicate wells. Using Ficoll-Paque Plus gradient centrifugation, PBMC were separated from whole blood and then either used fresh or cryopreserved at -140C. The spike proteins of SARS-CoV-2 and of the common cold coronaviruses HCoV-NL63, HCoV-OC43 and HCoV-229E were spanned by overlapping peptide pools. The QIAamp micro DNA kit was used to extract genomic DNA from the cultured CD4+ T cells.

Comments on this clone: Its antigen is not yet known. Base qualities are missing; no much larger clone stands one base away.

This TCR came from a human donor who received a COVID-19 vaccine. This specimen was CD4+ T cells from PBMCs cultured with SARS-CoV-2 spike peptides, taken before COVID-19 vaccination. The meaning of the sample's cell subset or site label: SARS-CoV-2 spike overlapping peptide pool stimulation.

The CDR3 amino acid sequence is: CASRPTGTRQETQYF. The nucleotide sequence reads as follows: TGTGCCAGCAGGCCCACCGGGACACGCCAAGAGACCCAGTACTTC. The V gene is TRBV28 and the J gene is TRBJ2-5; TRBD1 might be the D gene, on 6 matching bases. V is clipped by 6 bases and J by 1 base, and the sequence between their germline boundaries is 15 bases long. Taken from cysteine to phenylalanine, the CDR3 has 15 residues. Left in the record is the CDR3 DNA by itself, 45 bases read in frame from the first base. As encoded in the germline V gene, CDR1 is MDHEN while CDR2 is SYDVKM.